The sequence of this TCR beta chain was determined in a study of regulatory T cells in long-lasting Graves disease. Study-wide results and limits: Small numbers of samples may have cut accuracy.

Time point meaning: newly diagnosed GD, antithyroid drugs for less than 3 months. Generation of the TCR library employed RNA extracted from PBMCs. The CDR3 spans 13 residues. Germline assignment: CDR1 SGHDT and CDR2 YYEEEE. V was cut by 2 bases and J by 8 bases, with 10 bases left in between. Construction of the TCR beta libraries employed iRepertoire HTBI primers in conjunction with Arm-PCR of CDR3 regions. TCRdb independently ran MiXCR on the multiplex PCR reads; one entry per CDR3 protein. The sample includes approximately 400,000 distinct CDR3 sequences, about 15% of them seen just once. This clonotype showed up many times. What it binds is not known. Separately, the same data were catalogued under a study of T cells in Graves' hyperthyroidism and ophthalmopathy. As that report states: Orbital computed tomography and thyroid ultrasound, together with serum TRAb and thyroxine and clinical symptoms, were used for diagnoses. RT-PCR in the first round (using the HTBI primer set) targeted the TCR CDR3.

This sequence originates from a woman in her thirties or forties with Graves disease. The chain recombines TRBV5-6 with TRBJ2-2; D is undetermined. The source was peripheral blood mononuclear cells (PBMCs), collected at new diagnosis, from a patient treated with antithyroid drugs. As DNA, the CDR3 is TGTGCCAGCAGCTTAGTAGGTGCGGGGGAGCTGTTTTTT. Its protein is CASSLVGAGELFF.